This TCR beta chain was sequenced during a study of T cell repertoires in ileal Crohn's disease. Study overall: All patients had surgery for stricturing (about 60%) or penetrating (39%) disease. Overall study results and limits: Clonality above 26.8% at surgery always came with endoscopic recurrence. Clonal expansions were more frequent in active smokers than non-smokers at surgery.

Each sample's TCRB immunosequencing used around 500 nanograms of biopsy DNA. The data were produced by immunoSEQ multiplex PCR, yet TCRdb's version contains in-frame clones alone and is incomplete. This sample has 10,000 to 15,000 clones, with around 76% found just once. The CDR3 extends over 17 amino acids. Germline V CDR1 and CDR2: SGHRS, YFSETQ. With 4 bases clipped from V and 4 bases from J, the junction kept 13 bases outside the gene matches. Only a few counts were recorded for this clone. The antigen remains undetermined. The sequenced material came from ileal tissue. The sequence was obtained from an adult with Crohn's disease. The chain employs TRBV5-1 and TRBJ2-2; 7 nucleotides line up with TRBD1. Written as DNA, the CDR3 is TGCGCCAGCAGCATTACCAAACAGGGGAGCTCCACCGGGGAGCTGTTTTTT. Protein: CASSITKQGSSTGELFF.